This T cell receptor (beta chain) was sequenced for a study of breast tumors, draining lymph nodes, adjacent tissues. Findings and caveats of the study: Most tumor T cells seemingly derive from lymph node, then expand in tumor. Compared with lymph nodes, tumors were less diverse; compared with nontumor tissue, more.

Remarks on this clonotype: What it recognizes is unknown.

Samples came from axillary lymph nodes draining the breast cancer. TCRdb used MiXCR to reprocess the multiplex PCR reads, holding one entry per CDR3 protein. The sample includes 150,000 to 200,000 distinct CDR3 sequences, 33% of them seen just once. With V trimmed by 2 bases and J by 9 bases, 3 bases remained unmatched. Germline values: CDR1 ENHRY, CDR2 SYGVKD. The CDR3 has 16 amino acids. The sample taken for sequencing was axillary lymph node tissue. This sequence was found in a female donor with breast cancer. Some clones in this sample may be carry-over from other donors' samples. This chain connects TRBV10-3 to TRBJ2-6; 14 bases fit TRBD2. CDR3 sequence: CAISEPGTSGSNVLTF. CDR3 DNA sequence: TGTGCCATCAGTGAGCCCGGGACTAGCGGGAGCAACGTCCTGACTTTC.